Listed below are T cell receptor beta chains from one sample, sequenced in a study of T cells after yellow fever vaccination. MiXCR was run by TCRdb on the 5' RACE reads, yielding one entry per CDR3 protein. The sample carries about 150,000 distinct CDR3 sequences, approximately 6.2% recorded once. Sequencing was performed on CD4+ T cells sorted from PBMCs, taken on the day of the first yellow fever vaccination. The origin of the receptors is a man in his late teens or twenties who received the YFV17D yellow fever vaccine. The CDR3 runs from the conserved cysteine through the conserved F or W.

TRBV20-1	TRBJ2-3	CSAPPSGTTDTQYF
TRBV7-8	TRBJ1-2	CASSLGRTGISYTF
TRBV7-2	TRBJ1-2	CASSPSTGSNYGYTF
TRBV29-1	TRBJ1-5	CSVAGQSNQPQHF
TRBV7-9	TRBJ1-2	CAITLGGRNYGYTF
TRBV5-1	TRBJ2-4	CASSVFLQAERNIQYF
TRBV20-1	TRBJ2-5	CSASPSRGLLQTTQYF
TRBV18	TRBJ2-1	CASSPFRGYNEQFF
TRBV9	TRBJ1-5	CASSFGRNQPQHF
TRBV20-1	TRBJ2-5	CSAAGGFTETQYF
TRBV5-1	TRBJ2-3	CASSRTTDTQYF
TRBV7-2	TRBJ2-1	CASSLGGRNNEQFF
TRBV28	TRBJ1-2	CASSFGTVRGFGYTF